These 11 T cell receptor beta chains originate from one sample sequenced in a study of OX40 agonist ivuxolimab in advanced cancers. Clones were sequenced by immunoSEQ multiplex PCR, and TCRdb holds only the in-frame ones, with some missing. This table has about 17,000 clones, roughly 75% appearing once. The source was CD4+ or CD8+ T cells sorted from blood, collected in a trial of the OX40 agonist ivuxolimab. These receptors all stem from an adult with an advanced solid tumor such as melanoma, head and neck, liver or kidney cancer.

Written as DNA, the CDR3 is TGTGCCAGCAGCATCGGGACTAGCAGCACAGATACGCAGTATTTT. Translated, it gives CASSIGTSSTDTQYF. The chain is built from TRBV6-4 and TRBJ2-3; 9 nucleotides line up with TRBD2. This CDR3 contains 15 residues. Per the germline V gene, CDR1 is MRHNA and CDR2 is SNTAGT. V lost 6 bases and J lost 0; bases outside the gene matches: 4.

This clone has only one observation. This chain joins TRBV5-1 and TRBJ2-2; 10 nucleotides agree with TRBD1. Trimming cost V 0 bases and J 6 bases; bases outside gene matches: 2. The CDR3 loop spans 15 amino acids. From germline, CDR1 is SGHRS and CDR2 YFSETQ. The CDR3 here is CASSLGQGAAGELFF. CDR3 DNA sequence: TGCGCCAGCAGCTTGGGACAGGGGGCCGCCGGGGAGCTGTTTTTT. The variable domain in full, completed from reference TRBV5-1 and TRBJ2-2, reads KAGVTQTPRYLIKTRGQQVTLSCSPISGHRSVSWYQQTPGQGLQFLFEYFSETQRNKGNFPGRFSGRQFSNSRSEMNVSTLELGDSALYLCASSLGQGAAGELFFGEGSRLTVL.

This clone counts as medium-sized. This rearrangement joins TRBV6-5 to TRBJ2-1; no firm D call. V shed 1 base and J shed 7 bases, with 8 bases lying between them. Germline CDR1 MNHEY, CDR2 SVGAGI. The length of the CDR3 is 13 residues. The CDR3, as DNA: TGTGCCAGCAGTTACTTGGGCGAGAATGAGCAGTTCTTC. It specifies CASSYLGENEQFF.

V gene TRBV11-3 combines with J gene TRBJ2-1, with 9 positions matching TRBD1. The CDR3 spans 14 residues. In germline, CDR1 is SGHNT, CDR2 YENEEA. V lost 0 bases, J lost 8 bases, and 2 bases stayed unmatched. The CDR3 coding sequence is TGTGCCAGCAGCTTAGATCACAGGGGGCATGAGCAGTTCTTC. The encoded protein is CASSLDHRGHEQFF.

The sample holds a few counts of this clone. The chain employs TRBV30 and TRBJ2-1, with 8 bases identical to TRBD2. This CDR3 contains 14 residues. Trimming at V came to 2 bases and at J to 5 bases, leaving 5 bases not matched to a gene. Germline V gene data show CDR1 as GTSNPN and CDR2 as SVGIG (reference sequence). The CDR3 nucleotides read TGTGCCTGGAGTTTGGGACTAGATGACAATGAGCAGTTCTTC. Protein sequence: CAWSLGLDDNEQFF.

This sequence joins TRBV10-2 and TRBJ2-7, with D perhaps matching TRBD2 (6 bases). Between the trimmed V and J ends, which lost 5 bases and 7 bases, there was a span of 9 bases. This CDR3 is built from 11 residues. Germline values: CDR1 WSHSY, CDR2 SAAADI. In DNA, the CDR3 is TGCGCCAGCAGTCCCGCGGGGGAGCAGTACTTC. Its protein product is CASSPAGEQYF.

This clone was observed a handful of times. The rearrangement links TRBV13 to TRBJ2-7; D may be TRBD1 (5 bases). The CDR3 spans 12 residues. Trimming removed 5 bases at V and 7 bases at J, with 12 bases between. CDR1 is PRHDT, CDR2 FYEKMQ, per germline (reference sequence). CDR3 in DNA: TGTGCCAGCAGCAAGGAAAGGGGTGAGCAGTACTTC. Its protein is CASSKERGEQYF.

CDR3 in amino acids: CASSLDRSGADTQYF. As DNA, the CDR3 is TGTGCCAGCAGCTTAGATCGCTCTGGGGCAGATACGCAGTATTTT. The J gene is TRBJ2-3, the V gene TRBV11-2; D is ambiguous. Germline CDR1 SGHAT, CDR2 FQNNGV. Trimming left V 0 bases short and J 4 bases short, with 11 bases between. This CDR3 region has 15 residues.

The chain employs TRBV27 and TRBJ2-7; 9 bases line up with TRBD1. The germline CDR1 and CDR2 sequences are MNHEY and SMNVEV (reference sequence). The CDR3 sequence is 16 residues long. Germline trimming cut 6 bases from V and 1 base from J; bases unmatched to any gene: 10. The CDR3 DNA follows: TGTGCCAGCAGCTCTTCAATCGGGACAGGGTCCTACGAGCAGTACTTC. Translating gives CASSSSIGTGSYEQYF.

The CDR3 DNA follows: TGTGCCAGCAGCTTAGGGGCCCTAGCGGGATTTGCAGATACGCAGTATTTT. Amino acids: CASSLGALAGFADTQYF. V gene TRBV7-9 combines with J gene TRBJ2-3; 9 positions match TRBD2. J gave up 4 bases and V 1 base, and 9 bases lay outside the gene matches. CDR1 and CDR2 from the germline V gene are SEHNR and FQNEAQ (reference sequence). The CDR3 runs 17 residues.

The chain couples TRBV9 to TRBJ2-3; 8 bases fit TRBD2. V gave up 2 bases and J gave up 3 bases; unmatched junction bases: 5. CDR1 is SGDLS and CDR2 is YYNGEE in the germline V gene. This CDR3 is built from 15 residues. The chain's CDR3 is CASSVSGRETDTQYF. The CDR3 region has the DNA TGTGCCAGCAGCGTCAGCGGGAGAGAGACAGATACGCAGTATTTT.